This is a list of T cell receptor beta chains from one sample in a study of Graves' ophthalmopathy and Graves' hyperthyroidism. TCRdb called the multiplex PCR reads again in MiXCR, with one record for every CDR3 protein. The profile shows about 740,000 distinct CDR3 sequences, roughly two fifths of them singletons. Sequencing used peripheral blood. The receptors come from an adult man with Graves' ophthalmopathy. CDR3s include the opening cysteine and the closing phenylalanine or tryptophan. The order of the fields is V gene, J gene, CDR3 protein.

v_call: TRBV7-3; j_call: TRBJ1-2; cdr3_aa: CASSSEDRAGYTF
v_call: TRBV7-9; j_call: TRBJ1-4; cdr3_aa: CASSLAGARIEKLFF
v_call: TRBV6-6; j_call: TRBJ1-5; cdr3_aa: CASSYGPGRSNQPQHF
v_call: TRBV6-2/TRBV6-3; j_call: TRBJ1-2; cdr3_aa: CASSLRDIYGYTF
v_call: TRBV6-6; j_call: TRBJ2-6; cdr3_aa: CASSYLGAGQTRGANVLTF
v_call: TRBV20-1; j_call: TRBJ2-5; cdr3_aa: CSASENSGGTTETQYF
v_call: TRBV9; j_call: TRBJ2-3; cdr3_aa: CASSDRQGPDTQYF
v_call: TRBV20-1; j_call: TRBJ1-2; cdr3_aa: CSANTGNYGYTF
v_call: TRBV29-1; j_call: TRBJ1-2; cdr3_aa: CSVGQVRATNYGYTF
v_call: TRBV29-1; j_call: TRBJ2-7; cdr3_aa: CSFGQGAYEQYF
v_call: TRBV15; j_call: TRBJ2-7; cdr3_aa: CATSRDQWEQYF
v_call: TRBV2; j_call: TRBJ1-3; cdr3_aa: CASSEAGTFGNTIYF
v_call: TRBV29-1; j_call: TRBJ1-4; cdr3_aa: CSGGHRREGNEKLFF
v_call: TRBV2; j_call: TRBJ2-1; cdr3_aa: CASSPSGISYNEQFF
v_call: TRBV6-6; j_call: TRBJ1-2; cdr3_aa: CASSESGTNYGYTF
v_call: TRBV29-1; j_call: TRBJ1-2; cdr3_aa: CSVGDSQGHTTF
v_call: TRBV20-1; j_call: TRBJ1-3; cdr3_aa: CSARVGARNTIYF
v_call: TRBV13; j_call: TRBJ2-7; cdr3_aa: CASSLGQNEQYF
v_call: TRBV7-2; j_call: TRBJ1-2; cdr3_aa: CASSLDGRQIYGYTF
v_call: TRBV11-2; j_call: TRBJ1-6; cdr3_aa: CASSSPGAGYNSPLHF
v_call: TRBV9; j_call: TRBJ2-5; cdr3_aa: CASSVVPLAGQETQYF
v_call: TRBV7-2; j_call: TRBJ2-7; cdr3_aa: CASSSQMKASYEQYF
v_call: TRBV7-9; j_call: TRBJ2-5; cdr3_aa: CASSSGWTSGGTFVKTQYF
v_call: TRBV6-6; j_call: TRBJ2-7; cdr3_aa: CASRQVRDVRDEQYF
v_call: TRBV7-9; j_call: TRBJ1-1; cdr3_aa: CASSLDSAGWHTEAFF
v_call: TRBV24-1; j_call: TRBJ2-7; cdr3_aa: CATSDPGTGGYEQYF
v_call: TRBV20-1; j_call: TRBJ1-3; cdr3_aa: CSASLAGTRNTIYF
v_call: TRBV7-9; j_call: TRBJ2-7; cdr3_aa: CASSFKAGEGGYEQYF
v_call: TRBV7-2; j_call: TRBJ1-6; cdr3_aa: CASSRRWGNSPLHF
v_call: TRBV6-5; j_call: TRBJ1-4; cdr3_aa: CASSKAGGVSEKLFF
v_call: TRBV15; j_call: TRBJ2-5; cdr3_aa: CAPALAGETQYF
v_call: TRBV10-2; j_call: TRBJ1-1; cdr3_aa: CASSESWNTEAFF
v_call: TRBV19; j_call: TRBJ1-5; cdr3_aa: CASTVGQANQPQHF
v_call: TRBV4-3; j_call: TRBJ2-7; cdr3_aa: CASSQDRGSEYEQYF
v_call: TRBV9; j_call: TRBJ1-4; cdr3_aa: CASSVSTGGRDEKLFF
v_call: TRBV6-1; j_call: TRBJ1-1; cdr3_aa: CASSEVRQNTEAFF
v_call: TRBV25-1; j_call: TRBJ2-2; cdr3_aa: CASTYGGGTGLGAGELFF
v_call: TRBV5-6; j_call: TRBJ1-1; cdr3_aa: CASSRSRQGVGTEAFF
v_call: TRBV19; j_call: TRBJ2-3; cdr3_aa: CASIPGTGDPDTQYF
v_call: TRBV6-2/TRBV6-3; j_call: TRBJ1-1; cdr3_aa: CASVSETVSTEAFF
v_call: TRBV25-1; j_call: NA; cdr3_aa: CASSHNSKTYNEQFF
v_call: TRBV7-9; j_call: TRBJ1-2; cdr3_aa: CASSSEFDRALNYGYTF
v_call: TRBV9; j_call: TRBJ2-7; cdr3_aa: CASSPAGLPYEQYF
v_call: TRBV12-3/TRBV12-4; j_call: TRBJ2-7; cdr3_aa: CASSVASGGAYEQYF
v_call: TRBV7-9; j_call: TRBJ2-5; cdr3_aa: CASSDDNRQETQYF
v_call: TRBV9; j_call: TRBJ1-5; cdr3_aa: CASSGQGGHQPQHF
v_call: TRBV24-1; j_call: TRBJ1-5; cdr3_aa: CASSLYGRTGVSDQPQHF
v_call: TRBV2; j_call: TRBJ1-2; cdr3_aa: CASSPTATNYGYTF
v_call: TRBV11-1; j_call: TRBJ1-2; cdr3_aa: CASSQGGFGYTF